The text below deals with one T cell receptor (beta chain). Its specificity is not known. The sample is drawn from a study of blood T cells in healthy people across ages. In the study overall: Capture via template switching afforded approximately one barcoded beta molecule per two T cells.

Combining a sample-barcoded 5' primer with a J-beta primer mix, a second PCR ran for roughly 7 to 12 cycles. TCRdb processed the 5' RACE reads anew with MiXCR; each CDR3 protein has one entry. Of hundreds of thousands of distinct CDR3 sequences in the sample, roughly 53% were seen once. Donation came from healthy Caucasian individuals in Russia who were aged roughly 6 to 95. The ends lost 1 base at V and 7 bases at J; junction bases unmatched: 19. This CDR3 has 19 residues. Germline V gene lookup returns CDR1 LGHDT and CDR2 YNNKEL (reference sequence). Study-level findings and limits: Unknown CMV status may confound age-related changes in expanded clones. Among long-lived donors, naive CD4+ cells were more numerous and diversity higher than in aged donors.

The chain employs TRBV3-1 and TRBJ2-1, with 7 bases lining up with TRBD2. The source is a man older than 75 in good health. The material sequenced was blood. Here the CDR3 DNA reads TGTGCCAGCAGCCAAGGAGAAACCAGACTCGGCGGGAGTGGGAATGAGCAGTTCTTC. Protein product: CASSQGETRLGGSGNEQFF.